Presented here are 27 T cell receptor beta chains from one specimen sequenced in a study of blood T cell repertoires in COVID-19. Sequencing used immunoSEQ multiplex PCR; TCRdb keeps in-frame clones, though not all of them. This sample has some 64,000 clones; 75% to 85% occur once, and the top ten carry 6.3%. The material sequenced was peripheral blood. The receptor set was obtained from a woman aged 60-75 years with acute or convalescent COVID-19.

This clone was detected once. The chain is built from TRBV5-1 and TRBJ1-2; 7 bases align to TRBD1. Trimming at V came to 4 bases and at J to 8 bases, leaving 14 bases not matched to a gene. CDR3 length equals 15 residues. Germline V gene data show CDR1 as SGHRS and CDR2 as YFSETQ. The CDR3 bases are TGCGCCAGCAGCGCCTTGACAGGGCTAACGAAAGGCTACACCTTC. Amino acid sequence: CASSALTGLTKGYTF.

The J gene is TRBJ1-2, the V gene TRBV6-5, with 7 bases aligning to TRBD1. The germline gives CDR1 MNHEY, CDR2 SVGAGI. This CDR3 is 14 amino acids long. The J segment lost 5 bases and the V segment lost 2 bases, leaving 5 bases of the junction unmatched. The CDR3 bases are TGTGCCAGCAGTTACGGACAGGCTGGATATGGCTACACCTTC. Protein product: CASSYGQAGYGYTF.

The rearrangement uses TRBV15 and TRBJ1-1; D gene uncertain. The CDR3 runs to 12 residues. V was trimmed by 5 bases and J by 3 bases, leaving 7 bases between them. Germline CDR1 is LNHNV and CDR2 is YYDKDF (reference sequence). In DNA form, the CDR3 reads TGTGCCACCAGCCCCGGGGACACTGAAGCTTTCTTT. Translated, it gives CATSPGDTEAFF.

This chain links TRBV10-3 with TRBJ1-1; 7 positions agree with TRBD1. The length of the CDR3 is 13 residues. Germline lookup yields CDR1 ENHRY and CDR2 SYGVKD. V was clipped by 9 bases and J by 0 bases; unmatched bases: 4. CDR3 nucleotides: TGTGCCATGGGGACAGATATGAACACTGAAGCTTTCTTT. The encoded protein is CAMGTDMNTEAFF.

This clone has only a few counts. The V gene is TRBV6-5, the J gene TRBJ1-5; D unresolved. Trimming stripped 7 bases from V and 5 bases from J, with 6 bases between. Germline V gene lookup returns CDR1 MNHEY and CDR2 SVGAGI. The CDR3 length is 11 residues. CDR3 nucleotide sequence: TGTGCCAGCATAGAGGATCAGCCCCAGCATTTT. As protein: CASIEDQPQHF.

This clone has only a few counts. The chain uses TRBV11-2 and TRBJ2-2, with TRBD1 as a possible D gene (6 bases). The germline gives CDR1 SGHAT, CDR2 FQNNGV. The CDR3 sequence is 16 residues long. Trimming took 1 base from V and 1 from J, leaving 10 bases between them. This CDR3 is CASSLAGTLNTGELFF. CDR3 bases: TGTGCCAGCAGCTTAGCAGGGACACTGAACACCGGGGAGCTGTTTTTT.

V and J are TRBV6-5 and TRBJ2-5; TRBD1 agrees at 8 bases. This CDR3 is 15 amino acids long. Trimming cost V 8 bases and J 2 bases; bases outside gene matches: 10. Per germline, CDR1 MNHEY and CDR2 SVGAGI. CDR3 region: CASGQWTGNQETQYF. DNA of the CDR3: TGTGCCAGCGGCCAGTGGACAGGGAATCAAGAGACCCAGTACTTC.

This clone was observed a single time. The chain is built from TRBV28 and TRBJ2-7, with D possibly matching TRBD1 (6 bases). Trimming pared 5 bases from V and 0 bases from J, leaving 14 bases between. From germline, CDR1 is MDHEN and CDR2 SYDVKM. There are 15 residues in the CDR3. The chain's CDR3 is CASSAGTYSSYEQYF. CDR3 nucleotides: TGTGCCAGCAGTGCCGGGACATATTCCTCCTACGAGCAGTACTTC.

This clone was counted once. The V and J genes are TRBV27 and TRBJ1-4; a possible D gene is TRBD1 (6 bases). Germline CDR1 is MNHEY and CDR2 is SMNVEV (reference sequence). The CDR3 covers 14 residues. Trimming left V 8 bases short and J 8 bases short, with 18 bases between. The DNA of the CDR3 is TGTGCCAGCGGACCAGACAGGCTTATCGAAAAACTGTTTTTT. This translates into CASGPDRLIEKLFF.

The CDR3 DNA reads as TGCGCCAGCAGCCCGAGCGGGGGAGCTAACTATGGCTACACCTTC. Translated, it gives CASSPSGGANYGYTF. The chain links TRBV4-1 to TRBJ1-2; tentative D call: TRBD1 (5 bases). In germline, CDR1 is MGHRA, CDR2 YSYEKL. The CDR3 has 15 residues. The V gene lost 4 bases and the J gene lost 0 bases, with 12 bases spanning the gap.

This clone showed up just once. CDR3 in DNA: TGTGCCAGCAGCCGGGCTAGCGGGGAGGGCGAAGATACGCAGTATTTT. Protein: CASSRASGEGEDTQYF. The rearrangement joins TRBV7-3 to TRBJ2-3; TRBD2 matches 9 bases. The V gene end was trimmed by 5 bases and the J gene end by 5 bases; junction bases not matched to a gene: 11. The germline V gene has CDR1 SGHTA and CDR2 FQGTGA. The CDR3 spans 16 residues.

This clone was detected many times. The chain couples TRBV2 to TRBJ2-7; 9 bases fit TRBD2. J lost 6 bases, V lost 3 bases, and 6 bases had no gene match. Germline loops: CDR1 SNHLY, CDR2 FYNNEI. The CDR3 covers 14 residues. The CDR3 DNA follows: TGTGCCAGCAGTGAGTTAATAGCGGGGGTCGAGCAGTACTTC. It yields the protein CASSELIAGVEQYF.

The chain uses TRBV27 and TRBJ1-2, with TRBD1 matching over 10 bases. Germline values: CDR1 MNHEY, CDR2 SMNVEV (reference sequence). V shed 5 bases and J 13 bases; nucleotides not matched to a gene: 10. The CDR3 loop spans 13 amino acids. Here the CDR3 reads CASSRPGQGSPTF. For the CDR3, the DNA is TGTGCCAGCAGTAGGCCGGGACAGGGGTCCCCCACCTTC.

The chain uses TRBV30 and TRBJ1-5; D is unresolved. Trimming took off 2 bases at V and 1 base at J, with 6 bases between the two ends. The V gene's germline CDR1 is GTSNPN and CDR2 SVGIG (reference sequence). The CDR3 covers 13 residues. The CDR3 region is CAWSTQSNQPQHF. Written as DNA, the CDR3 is TGTGCCTGGAGTACACAGAGCAATCAGCCCCAGCATTTT.

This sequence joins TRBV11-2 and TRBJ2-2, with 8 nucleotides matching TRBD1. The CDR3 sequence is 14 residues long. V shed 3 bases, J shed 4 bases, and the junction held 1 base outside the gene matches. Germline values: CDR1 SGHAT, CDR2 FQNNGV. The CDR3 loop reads CASSFTGGTGELFF. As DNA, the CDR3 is TGTGCCAGCAGCTTTACAGGGGGCACCGGGGAGCTGTTTTTT.

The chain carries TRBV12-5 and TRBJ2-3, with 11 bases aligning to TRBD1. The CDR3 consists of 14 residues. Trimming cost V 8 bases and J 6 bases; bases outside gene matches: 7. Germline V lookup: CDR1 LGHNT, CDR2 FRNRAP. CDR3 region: CASQGQGAWDTQYF. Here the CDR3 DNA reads TGTGCTAGTCAAGGACAGGGGGCATGGGATACGCAGTATTTT.

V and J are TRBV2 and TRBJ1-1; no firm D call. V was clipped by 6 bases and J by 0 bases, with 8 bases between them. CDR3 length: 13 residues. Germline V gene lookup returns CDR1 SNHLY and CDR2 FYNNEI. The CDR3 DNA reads TGTGCCAGCAGCTACAGTATGAACACTGAAGCTTTCTTT. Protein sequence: CASSYSMNTEAFF.

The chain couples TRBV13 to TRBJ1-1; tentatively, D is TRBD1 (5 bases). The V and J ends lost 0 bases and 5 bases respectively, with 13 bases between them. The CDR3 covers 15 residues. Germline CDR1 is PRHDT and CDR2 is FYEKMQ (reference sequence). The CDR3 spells CASSLGKVGGTEAFF. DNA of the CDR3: TGTGCCAGCAGCTTAGGCAAAGTTGGGGGGACTGAAGCTTTCTTT.

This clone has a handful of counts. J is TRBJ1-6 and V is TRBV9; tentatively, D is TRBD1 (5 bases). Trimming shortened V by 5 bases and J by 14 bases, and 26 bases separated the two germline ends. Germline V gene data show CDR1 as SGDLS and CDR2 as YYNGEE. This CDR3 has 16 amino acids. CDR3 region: CASSAGNGLSREALHF. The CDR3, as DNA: TGTGCCAGCAGTGCAGGGAATGGGCTCAGCAGGGAGGCCCTCCACTTT.

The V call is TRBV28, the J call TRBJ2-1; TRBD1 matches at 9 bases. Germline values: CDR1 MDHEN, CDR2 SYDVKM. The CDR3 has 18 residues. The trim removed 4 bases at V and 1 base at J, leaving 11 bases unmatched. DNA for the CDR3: TGTGCCAGCAGTTCAATAACAGGGGGCGAGCTTTCCTACAATGAGCAGTTCTTC. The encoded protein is CASSSITGGELSYNEQFF.

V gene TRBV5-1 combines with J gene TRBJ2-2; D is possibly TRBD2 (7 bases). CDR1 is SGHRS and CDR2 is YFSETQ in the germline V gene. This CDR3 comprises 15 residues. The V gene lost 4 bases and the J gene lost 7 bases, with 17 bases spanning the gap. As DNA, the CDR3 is TGCGCCAGCAGCCCACCCGGGGGGCTGAGCGGGGAGCTGTTTTTT. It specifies CASSPPGGLSGELFF. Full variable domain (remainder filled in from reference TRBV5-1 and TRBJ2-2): KAGVTQTPRYLIKTRGQQVTLSCSPISGHRSVSWYQQTPGQGLQFLFEYFSETQRNKGNFPGRFSGRQFSNSRSEMNVSTLELGDSALYLCASSPPGGLSGELFFGEGSRLTVL.

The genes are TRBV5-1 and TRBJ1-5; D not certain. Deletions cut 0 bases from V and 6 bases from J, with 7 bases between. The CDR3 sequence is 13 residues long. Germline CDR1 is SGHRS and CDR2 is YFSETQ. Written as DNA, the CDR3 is TGCGCCAGCAGCTTGGAAGAGGGTCAGCCCCAGCATTTT. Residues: CASSLEEGQPQHF.

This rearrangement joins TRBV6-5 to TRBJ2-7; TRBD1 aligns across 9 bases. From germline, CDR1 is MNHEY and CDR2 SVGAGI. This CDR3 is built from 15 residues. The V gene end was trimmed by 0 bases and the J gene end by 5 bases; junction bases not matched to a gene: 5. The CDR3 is CASSYSVTGGDEQYF. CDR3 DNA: TGTGCCAGCAGTTACTCGGTGACAGGGGGTGACGAGCAGTACTTC.

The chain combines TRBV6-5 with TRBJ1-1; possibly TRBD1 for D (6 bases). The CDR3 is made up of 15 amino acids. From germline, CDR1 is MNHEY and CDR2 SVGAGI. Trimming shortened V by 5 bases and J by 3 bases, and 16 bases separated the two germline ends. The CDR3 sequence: CASSISGTTDTEAFF. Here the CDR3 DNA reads TGTGCCAGCAGTATTTCCGGGACAACGGACACTGAAGCTTTCTTT.

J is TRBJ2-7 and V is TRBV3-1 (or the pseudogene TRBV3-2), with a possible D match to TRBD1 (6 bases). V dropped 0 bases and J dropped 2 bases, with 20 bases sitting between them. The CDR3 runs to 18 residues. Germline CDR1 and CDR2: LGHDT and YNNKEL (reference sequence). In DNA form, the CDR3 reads TGTGCCAGCAGCCAAGAACAGGGTCTGAACTGGATGGCCTACGAGCAGTACTTC. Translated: CASSQEQGLNWMAYEQYF.

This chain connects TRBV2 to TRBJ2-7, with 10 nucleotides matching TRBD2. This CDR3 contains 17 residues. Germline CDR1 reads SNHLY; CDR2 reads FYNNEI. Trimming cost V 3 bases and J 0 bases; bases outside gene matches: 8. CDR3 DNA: TGTGCCAGCAGTGAGGAGCGGGGGGGCCTAGGCTCCTACGAGCAGTACTTC. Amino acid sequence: CASSEERGGLGSYEQYF.

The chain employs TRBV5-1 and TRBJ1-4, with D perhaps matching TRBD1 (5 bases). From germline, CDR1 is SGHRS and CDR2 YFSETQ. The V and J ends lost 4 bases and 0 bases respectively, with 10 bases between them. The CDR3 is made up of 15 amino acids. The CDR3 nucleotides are TGCGCCAGCAGCCAGGGCCGAGCAACTAATGAAAAACTGTTTTTT. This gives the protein CASSQGRATNEKLFF.